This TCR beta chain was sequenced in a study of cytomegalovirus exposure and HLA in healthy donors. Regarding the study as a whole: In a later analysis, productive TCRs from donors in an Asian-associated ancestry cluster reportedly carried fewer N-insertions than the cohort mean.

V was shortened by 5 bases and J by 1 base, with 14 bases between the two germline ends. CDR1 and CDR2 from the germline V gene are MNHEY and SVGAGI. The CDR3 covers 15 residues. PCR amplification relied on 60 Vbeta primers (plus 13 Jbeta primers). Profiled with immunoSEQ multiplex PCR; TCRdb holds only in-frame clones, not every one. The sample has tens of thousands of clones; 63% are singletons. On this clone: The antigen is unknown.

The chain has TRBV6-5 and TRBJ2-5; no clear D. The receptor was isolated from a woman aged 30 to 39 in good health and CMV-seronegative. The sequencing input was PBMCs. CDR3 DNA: TGTGCCAGCAGTACGATAACTCAAGTCCAAGAGACCCAGTACTTC. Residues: CASSTITQVQETQYF.